Each of the 30 T cell receptor beta chains below was sequenced from the same sample in a study of CD8 T cells in ankylosing spondylitis. Using its own MiXCR run on the 5' RACE reads, TCRdb lists one record per CDR3 protein. The table records hundreds of thousands of distinct CDR3 sequences, 32% of them present only once. The specimen sequenced was blood, either unsorted or a sorted T cell fraction (not recorded which). These receptors all come from a male donor with ankylosing spondylitis or in good health (not recorded which).

This clonotype was seen a handful of times. The V call is TRBV20-1, the J call TRBJ2-3; the D gene is possibly TRBD2 (6 bases). Trimming pared 5 bases from V and 0 bases from J, leaving 12 bases between. CDR1 and CDR2 (germline): DFQATT, SNEGSKA (reference sequence). The CDR3 loop spans 14 amino acids. CDR3 DNA sequence: TGCAGTGCTGGGGAGGTCGCTAGCACAGATACGCAGTATTTT. Translation gives CSAGEVASTDTQYF.

The genes are TRBV5-1 and TRBJ2-3; 8 positions match TRBD2. Trimming at V came to 3 bases and at J to 5 bases, leaving 8 bases not matched to a gene. CDR1 and CDR2 (germline): SGHRS, YFSETQ. The CDR3 covers 15 residues. As DNA, the CDR3 is TGCGCCAGCAGCTCGGCGGGGGGCCGGAGAGATACGCAGTATTTT. This gives the protein CASSSAGGRRDTQYF.

The genes are TRBV27 and TRBJ2-1; D not certain. The CDR3 covers 16 residues. V shed 4 bases and J shed 3 bases, with 16 bases lying between them. Per germline, CDR1 MNHEY and CDR2 SMNVEV (reference sequence). The CDR3 sequence: CASSSVIWHGYNEQFF. Here the CDR3 DNA reads TGTGCCAGCAGTTCCGTCATTTGGCACGGCTACAATGAGCAGTTCTTC.

The table lists this clonotype with many counts. This chain connects TRBV20-1 to TRBJ2-7; 16 nucleotides match TRBD2. From germline, CDR1 is DFQATT and CDR2 SNEGSKA (reference sequence). Unmatched junction bases numbered 5, after V lost 4 bases and J lost 11 bases. The length of the CDR3 is 13 residues. The DNA for the CDR3 is TGCAGTGCTACTGGGACTAGCGGGGGGGTGGAGTACTTC. Encoded protein: CSATGTSGGVEYF.

The gene calls are TRBV9 and TRBJ1-1, with D hard to call. V was pared by 0 bases and J by 1 base, with 7 bases between. CDR1 is SGDLS, CDR2 YYNGEE, per germline. The length of the CDR3 is 14 residues. The CDR3 coding sequence is TGTGCCAGCAGCGTAGCTCTGGCGAACACTGAAGCTTTCTTT. As protein: CASSVALANTEAFF.

The V gene is TRBV20-1, the J gene TRBJ2-1; maybe TRBD1 (6 bases). The CDR3 loop spans 17 amino acids. Germline V gene lookup returns CDR1 DFQATT and CDR2 SNEGSKA (reference sequence). The germline V and J ends were trimmed by 2 bases and 2 bases, with 19 bases remaining between them. The CDR3 loop is CSARRSFGTSAYNEQFF. For the CDR3, the DNA is TGCAGTGCTAGACGCAGCTTTGGGACAAGCGCCTACAATGAGCAGTTCTTC.

The chain links TRBV7-9 to TRBJ2-2, with 7 bases that match TRBD1. The CDR3 contains 17 residues. Trimming removed 1 base from V and 2 bases from J; junction bases left unmatched: 7. CDR1 and CDR2 from the germline V gene are SEHNR and FQNEAQ (reference sequence). In DNA form, the CDR3 reads TGTGCCAGCAGCTTAGGGACGGGACAGCTTAACACCGGGGAGCTGTTTTTT. Amino acid sequence: CASSLGTGQLNTGELFF.

Points on this clonotype: The junction does not match germline at one end; this may be a read error. V usage is TRBV20-1 and J usage is TRBJ2-5, with D maybe TRBD2 (6 bases). Germline-derived CDR1 and CDR2 are DFQATT and SNEGSKA (reference sequence). This CDR3 is built from 9 residues. The CDR3 sequence: CSAKQRDFF. As DNA, the CDR3 is TGCAGTGCTAAACAACGGGACTTCTTC.

This chain connects TRBV4-1 to TRBJ2-1; a possible D gene is TRBD2 (6 bases). The CDR3 consists of 17 residues. Trimming removed 0 bases from V and 0 bases from J, with 12 bases in between. Germline lookup yields CDR1 MGHRA and CDR2 YSYEKL. The CDR3 region is CASSQEGGIASYNEQFF. The CDR3 nucleotides are TGCGCCAGCAGCCAAGAGGGCGGGATAGCCTCCTACAATGAGCAGTTCTTC.

This clonotype was seen more than once but under ten times. This rearrangement joins TRBV7-8 to TRBJ2-1, with D perhaps matching TRBD2 (5 bases). The CDR3 sequence is 19 residues long. Trimming left V 5 bases short and J 2 bases short, with 25 bases between. Germline V gene data show CDR1 as SGHVS and CDR2 as FQNEAQ. This CDR3 is CASSLQWTGVVFAYNEQFF. As DNA, the CDR3 is TGTGCCAGCAGCCTACAGTGGACCGGGGTGGTCTTCGCCTACAATGAGCAGTTCTTC.

This clonotype has a handful of counts. The chain couples TRBV12-3 or TRBV12-4 to TRBJ1-5; D not resolved. The V gene lost 4 bases and the J gene lost 3 bases, with 13 bases spanning the gap. The length of the CDR3 is 15 residues. The CDR3 region has the DNA TGTGCCAGCAGTTCAAGGTTGGGGATCAATCAGCCCCAGCATTTT. As protein: CASSSRLGINQPQHF.

J is TRBJ1-1 and V is TRBV5-1; the D is unclear. Trimming pared 4 bases from V and 6 bases from J, leaving 19 bases between. This CDR3 contains 15 residues. Looked up from germline, CDR1 is SGHRS and CDR2 is YFSETQ. In DNA, the CDR3 is TGCGCCAGCAGCCCCATGGTCGGGGTTGGATCTGAAGCTTTCTTT. Translated: CASSPMVGVGSEAFF.

This chain connects TRBV5-1 to TRBJ2-1; D ambiguous. CDR3 size: 11 residues. Trimming shortened V by 4 bases and J by 9 bases, and 8 bases separated the two germline ends. From germline, CDR1 is SGHRS and CDR2 YFSETQ. Written as DNA, the CDR3 is TGCGCCAGCAGCCCCCTGTCTGAGCAGTTCTTC. Protein: CASSPLSEQFF.

This clonotype was seen a few times. The chain couples TRBV6-1 to TRBJ2-5; tentatively, D is TRBD2 (6 bases). The CDR3 is 14 residues long. CDR1 is MNHNS, CDR2 SASEGT, per germline. The V end lost 5 bases, the J end lost 6 bases, and 16 bases lay between the germline ends. In DNA form, the CDR3 reads TGTGCCAGCAGTCCGGAGGGCGCTGGGAAGACCCAGTACTTC. Translated: CASSPEGAGKTQYF.

This chain joins TRBV28 and TRBJ2-7; 9 bases map to TRBD1. CDR3 length: 15 residues. Germline lookup yields CDR1 MDHEN and CDR2 SYDVKM. V trimming: 4 bases; J trimming: 5 bases; junction bases outside the gene matches: 9. Here the CDR3 DNA reads TGTGCCAGCAGTTCTCCCGGGACAGGGACCCACGAGCAGTACTTC. Amino acids: CASSSPGTGTHEQYF. Combining the CDR3 with reference TRBV28 and TRBJ2-7 gives the whole variable domain DVKVTQSSRYLVKRTGEKVFLECVQDMDHENMFWYRQDPGLGLRLIYFSYDVKMKEKGDIPEGYSVSREKKERFSLILESASTNQTSMYLCASSSPGTGTHEQYFGPGTRLTVT.

This clonotype occurred once. The J gene is TRBJ2-2, the V gene TRBV5-1; TRBD2 agrees at 8 bases. J was trimmed by 3 bases and V by 6 bases; bases with no gene match: 7. The germline V gene has CDR1 SGHRS and CDR2 YFSETQ. The CDR3 contains 15 residues. The DNA for the CDR3 is TGCGCCAGCACCCCCGGGAGGGTGGACACCGGGGAGCTGTTTTTT. As protein: CASTPGRVDTGELFF.

The CDR3 here is CASSLGKAGDAFF. The CDR3 DNA is TGTGCCAGCAGCTTAGGGAAGGCGGGGGATGCTTTCTTT. The chain has TRBV7-9 and TRBJ1-1, with TRBD1 as a possible D gene (5 bases). The ends were cut back, 1 base at V and 11 bases at J, with 14 bases in the middle. Germline V lookup: CDR1 SEHNR, CDR2 FQNEAQ (reference sequence). The CDR3 is 13 amino acids.

The V call is TRBV15, the J call TRBJ2-1; D not resolved. The germline V and J ends were trimmed by 0 bases and 9 bases, with 9 bases remaining between them. Germline CDR1 and CDR2: LNHNV and YYDKDF (reference sequence). The CDR3 has 13 amino acids. CDR3 DNA sequence: TGTGCCACCAGCAGAGATCTGGTGGGTGAGCAGTTCTTC. This gives the protein CATSRDLVGEQFF.

The J gene is TRBJ2-3, the V gene TRBV5-1; D unclear. The CDR3 contains 13 residues. Germline loops: CDR1 SGHRS, CDR2 YFSETQ. V dropped 3 bases and J dropped 4 bases, with 9 bases sitting between them. CDR3 loop: CASSSGWPDTQYF. Written as DNA, the CDR3 is TGCGCCAGCAGCTCGGGTTGGCCAGATACGCAGTATTTT.

The CDR3 DNA is TGTGCCAGCAGTTTCTCTCCGAATGAAAAACTGTTTTTT. Its protein is CASSFSPNEKLFF. V is TRBV12-3 or TRBV12-4 and J is TRBJ1-4, with D hard to call. CDR3 length: 13 amino acids. V shed 3 bases and J shed 5 bases, with 7 bases lying between them.

V is TRBV5-1 and J is TRBJ2-7; no clear D. Germline V lookup: CDR1 SGHRS, CDR2 YFSETQ. The CDR3 runs to 13 residues. Deletions cut 2 bases from V and 4 bases from J, with 10 bases between. CDR3 amino acids: CASSFGPGYEQYF. CDR3 bases: TGCGCCAGCAGCTTCGGTCCGGGTTACGAGCAGTACTTC.

The chain recombines TRBV6-2 or TRBV6-3 with TRBJ2-1; no clear D gene. CDR3 length equals 15 residues. Per the germline V gene, CDR1 is MNHEY and CDR2 is SVGEGT. The V gene lost 8 bases and the J gene lost 1 base, with 15 bases spanning the gap. CDR3 residues: CASANVGRSYNEQFF. CDR3 bases: TGTGCCAGCGCAAACGTAGGGCGATCCTACAATGAGCAGTTCTTC.

The J gene is TRBJ2-7, the V gene TRBV20-1; the D is unclear. The germline gives CDR1 DFQATT, CDR2 SNEGSKA (reference sequence). Trimming took off 5 bases at V and 3 bases at J, with 17 bases between the two ends. This CDR3 is built from 14 residues. The CDR3 nucleotides are TGCAGTGCTGCCAAGGACCGAGCGTACTACGAGCAGTACTTC. It specifies CSAAKDRAYYEQYF.

The chain employs TRBV5-1 and TRBJ2-1; 7 nucleotides agree with TRBD2. CDR3 length equals 17 residues. Germline V CDR1 and CDR2: SGHRS, YFSETQ. V trimming: 2 bases; J trimming: 2 bases; junction bases outside the gene matches: 10. The CDR3 nucleotides read TGCGCCAGCAGCTTCGGGGGGACCTCTTCAACCTACAATGAGCAGTTCTTC. Encoded protein: CASSFGGTSSTYNEQFF.

The chain employs TRBV12-3 or TRBV12-4 and TRBJ2-1; 10 nucleotides line up with TRBD1. After removal of 6 bases from V and 7 bases from J, the junction contained 12 bases not matched to a gene. The CDR3 runs 16 residues. The CDR3, as DNA: TGTGCCAGCAGCTCCCAACCGGGACAGGGGTGGAATGAGCAGTTCTTC. The encoded protein is CASSSQPGQGWNEQFF.

The chain combines TRBV29-1 with TRBJ2-5; no reliable D call. Trimming took 2 bases from V and 5 from J, leaving 12 bases between them. CDR3 length: 13 residues. Per the germline V gene, CDR1 is SQVTM and CDR2 is ANQGSEA. The CDR3 sequence is CSVEKRASETQYF. In nucleotides, the CDR3 is TGCAGCGTTGAAAAAAGGGCCTCGGAGACCCAGTACTTC.

This clonotype was seen only a few times. J is TRBJ2-1 and V is TRBV29-1; possible D gene TRBD1, 6 bases. Trimming shortened V by 5 bases and J by 6 bases, and 8 bases separated the two germline ends. Germline V gene data show CDR1 as SQVTM and CDR2 as ANQGSEA. The CDR3 totals 11 residues. Here the CDR3 reads CSVWTVNEQFF. CDR3 DNA sequence: TGCAGCGTTTGGACAGTCAATGAGCAGTTCTTC.

V usage is TRBV5-6 and J usage is TRBJ1-3; D not resolved. Germline CDR1 is SGHDT and CDR2 is YYEEEE. The CDR3 length is 15 residues. The V gene lost 1 base and the J gene lost 7 bases, with 15 bases spanning the gap. CDR3: CASSLSVAPGNTIYF. The CDR3 DNA reads as TGTGCCAGCAGCTTGTCGGTGGCTCCGGGGAACACCATATATTTT.

The J gene is TRBJ2-3, the V gene TRBV15, with unresolved D. CDR3 length: 18 residues. The germline V gene encodes CDR1 LNHNV and CDR2 YYDKDF (reference sequence). Trimming left V 3 bases short and J 0 bases short, with 19 bases between. This chain's CDR3 is CATSRLQDTSTSTDTQYF. The CDR3 nucleotides are TGTGCCACCAGCAGGCTCCAAGACACTTCAACTAGCACAGATACGCAGTATTTT. The full variable domain, with the rest looked up from reference TRBV15 and TRBJ2-3, is DAMVIQNPRYQVTQFGKPVTLSCSQTLNHNVMYWYQQKSSQAPKLLFHYYDKDFNNEADTPDNFQSRRPNTSFCFLDIRSPGLGDTAMYLCATSRLQDTSTSTDTQYFGPGTRLTVL.

The chain has TRBV20-1 and TRBJ1-2; D is unresolved. V was cut by 4 bases and J by 7 bases, with 10 bases left in between. Germline CDR1 reads DFQATT; CDR2 reads SNEGSKA (reference sequence). The CDR3 spans 11 residues. This chain's CDR3 is CSATHSGGYTF. In nucleotides, the CDR3 is TGCAGTGCTACCCACTCAGGTGGCTACACCTTC.